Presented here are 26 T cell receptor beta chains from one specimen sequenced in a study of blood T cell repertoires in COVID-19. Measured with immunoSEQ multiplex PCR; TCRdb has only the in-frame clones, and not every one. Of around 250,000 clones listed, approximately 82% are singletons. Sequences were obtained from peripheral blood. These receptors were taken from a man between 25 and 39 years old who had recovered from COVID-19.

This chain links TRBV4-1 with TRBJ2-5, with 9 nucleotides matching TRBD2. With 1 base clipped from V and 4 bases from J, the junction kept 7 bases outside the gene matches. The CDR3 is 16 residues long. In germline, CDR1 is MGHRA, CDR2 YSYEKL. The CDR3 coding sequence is TGCGCCAGCAGCCAAGGCAGAATAGCGGGGGTAGAGACCCAGTACTTC. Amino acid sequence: CASSQGRIAGVETQYF.

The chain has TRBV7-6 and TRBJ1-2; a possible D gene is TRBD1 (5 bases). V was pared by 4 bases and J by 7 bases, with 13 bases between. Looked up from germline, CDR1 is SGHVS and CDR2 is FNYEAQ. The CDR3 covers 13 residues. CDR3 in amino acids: CASSSQGYSGYTF. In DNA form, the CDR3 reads TGTGCCAGCAGCTCGCAGGGATACAGTGGCTACACCTTC.

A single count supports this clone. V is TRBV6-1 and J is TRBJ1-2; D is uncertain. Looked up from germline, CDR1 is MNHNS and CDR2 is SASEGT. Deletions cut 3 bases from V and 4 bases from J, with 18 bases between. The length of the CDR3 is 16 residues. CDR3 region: CASSDRSFFLVYGYTF. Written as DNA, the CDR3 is TGTGCCAGCAGTGACCGGTCCTTTTTCTTAGTCTATGGCTACACCTTC.

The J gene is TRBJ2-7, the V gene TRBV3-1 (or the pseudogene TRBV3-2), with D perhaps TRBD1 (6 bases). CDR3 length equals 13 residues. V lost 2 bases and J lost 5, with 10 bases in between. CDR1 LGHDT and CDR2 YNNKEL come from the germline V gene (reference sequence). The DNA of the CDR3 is TGTGCCAGCAGCCAACAGGGGCGGGACGAGCAGTACGTC. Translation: CASSQQGRDEQYV.

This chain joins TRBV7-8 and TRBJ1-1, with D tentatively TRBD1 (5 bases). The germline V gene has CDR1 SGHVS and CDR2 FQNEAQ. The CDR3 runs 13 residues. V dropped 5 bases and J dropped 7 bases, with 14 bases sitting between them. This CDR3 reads CASSAPGYGEAFF. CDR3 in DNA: TGTGCCAGCAGCGCCCCAGGGTACGGTGAAGCTTTCTTT.

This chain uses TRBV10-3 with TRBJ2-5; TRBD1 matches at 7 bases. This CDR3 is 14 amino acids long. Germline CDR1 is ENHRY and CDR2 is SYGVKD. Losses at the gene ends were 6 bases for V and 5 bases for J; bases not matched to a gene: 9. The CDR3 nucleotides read TGTGCCATCAGAGACAGGGTGGTTGGGGAGACCCAGTACTTC. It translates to CAIRDRVVGETQYF.

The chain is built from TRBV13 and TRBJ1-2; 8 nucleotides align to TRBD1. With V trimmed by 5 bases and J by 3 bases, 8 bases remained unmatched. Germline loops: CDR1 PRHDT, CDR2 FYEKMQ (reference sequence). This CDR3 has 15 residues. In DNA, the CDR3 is TGTGCCAGCAGCCCGGAACCGGACAGGGACTATGGCTACACCTTC. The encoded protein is CASSPEPDRDYGYTF.

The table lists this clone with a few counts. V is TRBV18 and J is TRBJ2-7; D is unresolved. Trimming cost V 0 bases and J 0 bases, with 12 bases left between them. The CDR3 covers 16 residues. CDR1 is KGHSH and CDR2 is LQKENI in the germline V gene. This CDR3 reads CASSPPGRFSSYEQYF. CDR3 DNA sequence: TGTGCCAGCTCACCACCGGGCAGGTTCAGCTCCTACGAGCAGTACTTC.

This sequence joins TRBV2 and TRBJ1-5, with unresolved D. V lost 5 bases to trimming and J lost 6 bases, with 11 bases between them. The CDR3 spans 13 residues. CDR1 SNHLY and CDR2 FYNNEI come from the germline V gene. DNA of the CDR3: TGTGCCAGCAGTCCAGGTGGCTTTCAGCCCCAGCATTTT. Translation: CASSPGGFQPQHF.

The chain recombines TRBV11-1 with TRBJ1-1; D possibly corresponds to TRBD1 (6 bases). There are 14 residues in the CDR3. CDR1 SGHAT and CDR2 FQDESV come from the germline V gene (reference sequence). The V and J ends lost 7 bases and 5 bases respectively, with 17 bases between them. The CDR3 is CASKGEIGRTEAFF. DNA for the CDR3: TGTGCCAGCAAGGGGGAGATCGGGCGTACTGAAGCTTTCTTT.

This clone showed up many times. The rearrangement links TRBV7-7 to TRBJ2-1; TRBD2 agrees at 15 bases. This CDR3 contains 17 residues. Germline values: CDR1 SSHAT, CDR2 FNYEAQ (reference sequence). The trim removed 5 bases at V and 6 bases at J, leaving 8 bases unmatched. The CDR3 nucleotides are TGTGCCAGCAGCAAAGGAGGGACTAGCGGGGGGAGCAATGAGCAGTTCTTC. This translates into CASSKGGTSGGSNEQFF.

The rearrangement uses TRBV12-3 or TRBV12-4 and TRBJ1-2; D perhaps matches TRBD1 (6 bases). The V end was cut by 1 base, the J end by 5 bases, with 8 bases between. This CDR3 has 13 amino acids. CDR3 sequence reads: CASSLGQAYGYTF. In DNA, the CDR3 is TGTGCCAGCAGTTTAGGACAGGCATATGGCTACACCTTC.

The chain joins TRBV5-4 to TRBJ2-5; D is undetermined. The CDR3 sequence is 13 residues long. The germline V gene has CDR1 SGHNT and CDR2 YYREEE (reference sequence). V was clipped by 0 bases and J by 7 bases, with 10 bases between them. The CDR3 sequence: CASSLDTKWTQYF. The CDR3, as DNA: TGTGCCAGCAGCTTGGACACCAAATGGACCCAGTACTTC.

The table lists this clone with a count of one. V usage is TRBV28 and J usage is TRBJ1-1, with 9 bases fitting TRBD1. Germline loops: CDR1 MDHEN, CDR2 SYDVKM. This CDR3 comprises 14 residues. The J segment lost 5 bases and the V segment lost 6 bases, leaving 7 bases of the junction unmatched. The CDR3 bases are TGTGCCAGCAGCTGGACAGGGGACGGGACTGAAGCTTTCTTT. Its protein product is CASSWTGDGTEAFF.

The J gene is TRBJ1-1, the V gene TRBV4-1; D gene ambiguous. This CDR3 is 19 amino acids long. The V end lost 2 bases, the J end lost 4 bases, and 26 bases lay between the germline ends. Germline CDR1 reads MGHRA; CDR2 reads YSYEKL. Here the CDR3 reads CASSQRPRQLTGGGTEAFF. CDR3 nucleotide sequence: TGCGCCAGCAGCCAAAGGCCAAGGCAGCTGACGGGAGGCGGCACTGAAGCTTTCTTT.

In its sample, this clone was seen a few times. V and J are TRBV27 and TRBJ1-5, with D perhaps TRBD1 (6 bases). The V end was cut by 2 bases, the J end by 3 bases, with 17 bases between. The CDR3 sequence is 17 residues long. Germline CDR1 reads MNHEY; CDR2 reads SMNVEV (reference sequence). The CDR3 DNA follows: TGTGCCAGCAGTTTAGGGTCGGGGGGCCCTATCAATCAGCCCCAGCATTTT. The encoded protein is CASSLGSGGPINQPQHF.

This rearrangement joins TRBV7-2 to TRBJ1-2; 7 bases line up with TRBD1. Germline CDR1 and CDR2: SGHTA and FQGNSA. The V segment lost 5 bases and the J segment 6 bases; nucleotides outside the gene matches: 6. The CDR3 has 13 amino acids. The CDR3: CASSRDRRDGYTF. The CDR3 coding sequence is TGTGCCAGCAGCCGGGACAGAAGAGATGGCTACACCTTC.

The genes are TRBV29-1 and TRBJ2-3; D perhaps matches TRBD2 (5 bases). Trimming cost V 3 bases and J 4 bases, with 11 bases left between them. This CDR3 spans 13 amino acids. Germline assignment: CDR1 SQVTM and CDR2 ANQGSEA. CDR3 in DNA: TGCAGCGTTGAGAAGGCGGGCCCAGATACGCAGTATTTT. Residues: CSVEKAGPDTQYF.

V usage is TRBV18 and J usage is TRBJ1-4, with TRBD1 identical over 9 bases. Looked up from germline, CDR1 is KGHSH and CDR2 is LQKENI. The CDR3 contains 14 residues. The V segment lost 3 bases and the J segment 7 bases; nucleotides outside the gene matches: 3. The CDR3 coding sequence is TGTGCCAGCTCACCGGGACAGGGCACTGAAAAACTGTTTTTT. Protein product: CASSPGQGTEKLFF.

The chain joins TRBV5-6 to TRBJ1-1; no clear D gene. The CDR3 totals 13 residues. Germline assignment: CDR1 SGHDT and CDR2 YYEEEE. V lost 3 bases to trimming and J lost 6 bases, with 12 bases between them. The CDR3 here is CASSWVGEAEAFF. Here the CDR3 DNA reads TGTGCCAGCAGCTGGGTGGGAGAGGCTGAAGCTTTCTTT.

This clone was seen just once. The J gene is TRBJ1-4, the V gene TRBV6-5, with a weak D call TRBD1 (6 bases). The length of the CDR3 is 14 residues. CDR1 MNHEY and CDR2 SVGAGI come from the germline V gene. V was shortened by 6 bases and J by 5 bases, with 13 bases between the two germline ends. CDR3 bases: TGTGCCAGCAGGTGGACAGTTCCGAATGAAAAACTGTTTTTT. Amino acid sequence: CASRWTVPNEKLFF.

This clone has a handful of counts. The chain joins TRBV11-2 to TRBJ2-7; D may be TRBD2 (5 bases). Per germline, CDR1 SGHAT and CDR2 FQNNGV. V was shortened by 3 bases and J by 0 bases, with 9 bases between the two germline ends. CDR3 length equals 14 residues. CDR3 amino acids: CASSFAGLSYEQYF. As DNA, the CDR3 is TGTGCCAGCAGCTTTGCGGGCCTCTCCTACGAGCAGTACTTC. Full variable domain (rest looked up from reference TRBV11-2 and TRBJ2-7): EAGVAQSPRYKIIEKRQSVAFWCNPISGHATLYWYQQILGQGPKLLIQFQNNGVVDDSQLPKDRFSAERLKGVDSTLKIQPAKLEDSAVYLCASSFAGLSYEQYFGPGTRLTVT.

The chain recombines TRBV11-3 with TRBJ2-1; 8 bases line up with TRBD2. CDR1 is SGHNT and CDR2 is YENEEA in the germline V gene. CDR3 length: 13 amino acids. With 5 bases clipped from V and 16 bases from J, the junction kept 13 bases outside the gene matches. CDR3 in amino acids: CASSPSGGTRQFF. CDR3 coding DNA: TGTGCCAGCAGCCCCTCGGGTGGGACTAGGCAATTCTTC.

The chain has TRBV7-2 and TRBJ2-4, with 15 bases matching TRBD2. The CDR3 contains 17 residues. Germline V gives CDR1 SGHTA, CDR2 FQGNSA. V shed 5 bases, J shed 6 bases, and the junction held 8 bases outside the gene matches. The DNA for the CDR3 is TGTGCCAGCAGCGAAGGACTAGCGGGGGGGCCCGGAAACATTCAGTACTTC. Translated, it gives CASSEGLAGGPGNIQYF.

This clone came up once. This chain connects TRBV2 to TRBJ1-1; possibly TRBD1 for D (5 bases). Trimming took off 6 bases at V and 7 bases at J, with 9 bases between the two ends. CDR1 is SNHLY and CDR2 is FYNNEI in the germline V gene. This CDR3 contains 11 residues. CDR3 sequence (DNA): TGTGCCAGCAGGGGGGGGAGTGAAGCTTTCTTT. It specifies CASRGGSEAFF. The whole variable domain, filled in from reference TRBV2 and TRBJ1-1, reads EPEVTQTPSHQVTQMGQEVILRCVPISNHLYFYWYRQILGQKVEFLVSFYNNEISEKSEIFDDQFSVERPDGSNFTLKIRSTKLEDSAMYFCASRGGSEAFFGQGTRLTVV.

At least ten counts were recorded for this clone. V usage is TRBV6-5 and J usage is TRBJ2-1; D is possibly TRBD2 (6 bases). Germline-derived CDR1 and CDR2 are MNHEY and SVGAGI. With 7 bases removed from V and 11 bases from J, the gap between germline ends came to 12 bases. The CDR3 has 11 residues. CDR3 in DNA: TGTGCCAGCACCCACGGGGGAAAGCAGTTCTTC. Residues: CASTHGGKQFF.